The 18 T cell receptor beta chains listed next were all sequenced from one sample in a study of blood T cell repertoires in COVID-19. Here immunoSEQ multiplex PCR was the method, and the copy in TCRdb shows in-frame clones only, minus some. In the table there are tens of thousands of clones, roughly nine tenths of which are singletons. Sequencing was performed on peripheral blood. Receptors were obtained from an older woman with active or convalescent COVID-19.

The chain joins TRBV7-2 to TRBJ1-5, with D unresolved. CDR3 length: 14 amino acids. CDR1 and CDR2 from the germline V gene are SGHTA and FQGNSA. The germline V and J ends were trimmed by 2 bases and 11 bases, with 16 bases remaining between them. The CDR3 spells CASSLKDAVLAQHF. CDR3 nucleotides: TGTGCCAGCAGCTTAAAGGATGCGGTTCTGGCCCAGCATTTT.

This clone was observed a single time. The V call is TRBV24-1, the J call TRBJ2-7, with 9 positions matching TRBD1. The CDR3 covers 16 residues. The V gene's germline CDR1 is KGHDR and CDR2 SFDVKD. With 4 bases clipped from V and 4 bases from J, the junction kept 10 bases outside the gene matches. CDR3 nucleotide sequence: TGTGCCACCAGTGACACATCCGGGACAGGGAAATACGAGCAGTACTTC. It codes for CATSDTSGTGKYEQYF.

V gene TRBV28 combines with J gene TRBJ1-3; 7 nucleotides line up with TRBD1. Germline V lookup: CDR1 MDHEN, CDR2 SYDVKM. Trimming cost V 5 bases and J 4 bases; bases outside gene matches: 8. This CDR3 contains 15 residues. The CDR3 protein is CASSGQAFIGNTIYF. The CDR3 DNA follows: TGTGCCAGCAGTGGACAGGCGTTTATAGGAAACACCATATATTTT.

The rearrangement uses TRBV6-6 and TRBJ2-7; 10 positions match TRBD1. Germline assignment: CDR1 MNHNY and CDR2 SVGAGI (reference sequence). After removal of 5 bases from V and 2 bases from J, the junction contained 6 bases not matched to a gene. The CDR3 covers 15 residues. This chain's CDR3 is CASSPRQGAAYEQYF. CDR3 nucleotide sequence: TGTGCCAGCAGTCCAAGACAGGGGGCCGCCTACGAGCAGTACTTC.

The chain combines TRBV11-3 with TRBJ2-7, with TRBD2 identical over 9 bases. The germline V gene has CDR1 SGHNT and CDR2 YENEEA. After removal of 5 bases from V and 2 bases from J, the junction contained 7 bases not matched to a gene. The length of the CDR3 is 15 residues. CDR3 sequence (DNA): TGTGCCAGCAGCCCGGGACTAGCAGATACCTACGAGCAGTACTTC. Translation gives CASSPGLADTYEQYF.

The rearrangement joins TRBV30 to TRBJ2-3; possibly TRBD1 for D (5 bases). This CDR3 comprises 14 residues. V lost 4 bases and J lost 1, with 12 bases in between. Germline CDR1 is GTSNPN and CDR2 is SVGIG (reference sequence). The CDR3 sequence: CAWISGYRTDTQYF. The CDR3 nucleotides are TGTGCCTGGATTTCAGGGTATCGCACAGATACGCAGTATTTT.

The chain is built from TRBV20-1 and TRBJ1-2; D uncertain. Germline V gives CDR1 DFQATT, CDR2 SNEGSKA (reference sequence). Trimming removed 1 base at V and 6 bases at J, with 3 bases between. The length of the CDR3 is 10 residues. The CDR3 DNA reads as TGCAGTGCTAGAGCTAATGGCTACACCTTC. Protein sequence: CSARANGYTF.

V and J are TRBV5-1 and TRBJ2-5, with 7 bases aligning to TRBD2. The trim removed 3 bases at V and 0 bases at J, leaving 8 bases unmatched. The CDR3 runs to 16 residues. Germline CDR1 reads SGHRS; CDR2 reads YFSETQ. The CDR3 DNA is TGCGCCAGCAGCTCCACGGGACTACTCAACCAAGAGACCCAGTACTTC. This translates into CASSSTGLLNQETQYF. Full variable domain (rest looked up from reference TRBV5-1 and TRBJ2-5): KAGVTQTPRYLIKTRGQQVTLSCSPISGHRSVSWYQQTPGQGLQFLFEYFSETQRNKGNFPGRFSGRQFSNSRSEMNVSTLELGDSALYLCASSSTGLLNQETQYFGPGTRLLVL.

The rearrangement joins TRBV29-1 to TRBJ2-6, with D uncertain. V was cut by 3 bases and J by 0 bases, with 6 bases left in between. CDR3 length: 14 amino acids. CDR1 SQVTM and CDR2 ANQGSEA come from the germline V gene. DNA for the CDR3: TGCAGCGTTGACTGGCCCTCTGGGGCCAACGTCCTGACTTTC. Its translation is CSVDWPSGANVLTF.

This clone has just a few counts. The chain carries TRBV6-6 and TRBJ1-5; possibly TRBD1 for D (6 bases). CDR1 and CDR2 from the germline V gene are MNHNY and SVGAGI (reference sequence). Trimming took off 5 bases at V and 7 bases at J, with 24 bases between the two ends. The CDR3 spans 17 residues. Here the CDR3 DNA reads TGTGCCAGCAGTCCAAAGCGAAAAGACAGGTTTGGCCAGCCCCAGCATTTT. The encoded protein is CASSPKRKDRFGQPQHF.

Comment on this clone: Different DNA sequences within this sample yield the same CDR3. The chain uses TRBV7-2 and TRBJ2-7, with 7 bases identical to TRBD1. Germline CDR1 SGHTA, CDR2 FQGNSA. The ends lost 5 bases at V and 1 base at J; junction bases unmatched: 8. This CDR3 is 15 amino acids long. CDR3 residues: CASSRQGTASYEQYF. The CDR3 DNA reads TGTGCCAGCAGCCGTCAGGGGACAGCTTCCTACGAGCAGTACTTC.

The chain employs TRBV12-3 or TRBV12-4 and TRBJ1-4, with D tentatively TRBD1 (6 bases). V shed 6 bases and J shed 12 bases, with 14 bases lying between them. This CDR3 is built from 12 residues. In DNA form, the CDR3 reads TGTGCCAGCAGCGCGGGGGGGCTCGAACTGTTTTTT. Its protein product is CASSAGGLELFF.

The genes are TRBV19 and TRBJ2-5; D is possibly TRBD2 (8 bases). In germline, CDR1 is LNHDA, CDR2 SQIVND (reference sequence). V was shortened by 2 bases and J by 5 bases, with 21 bases between the two germline ends. The CDR3 runs 17 residues. The CDR3 DNA is TGTGCCAGTAGTATATTGGGAGCGGGGGCCAGGGGGGAGACCCAGTACTTC. Its protein is CASSILGAGARGETQYF.

The rearrangement uses TRBV6-2 or TRBV6-3 and TRBJ1-2; the D gene is possibly TRBD1 (5 bases). From germline, CDR1 is MNHEY and CDR2 SVGEGT. CDR3 length equals 13 residues. Deletions cut 6 bases from V and 6 bases from J, with 14 bases between. The CDR3 region is CASSSTGDHGYTF. The CDR3 DNA follows: TGTGCCAGCAGCTCAACAGGCGACCATGGCTACACCTTC.

The chain carries TRBV9 and TRBJ1-5, with 10 bases that match TRBD1. V shed 0 bases, J shed 7 bases, and the junction held 10 bases outside the gene matches. CDR3 length equals 17 residues. Germline lookup yields CDR1 SGDLS and CDR2 YYNGEE. Here the CDR3 reads CASSVAFGQGGRQPQHF. The CDR3 region has the DNA TGTGCCAGCAGCGTAGCTTTTGGACAGGGGGGCAGACAGCCCCAGCATTTT.

Turning to this clone: Other DNA sequences from this sample encode an identical CDR3 as well. The chain is built from TRBV18 and TRBJ2-7, with a weak D call TRBD1 (6 bases). Trimming shortened V by 3 bases and J by 1 base, and 10 bases separated the two germline ends. In germline, CDR1 is KGHSH, CDR2 LQKENI. There are 14 residues in the CDR3. The CDR3 is CASSPDRRSYEQYF. The DNA for the CDR3 is TGTGCCAGCTCACCTGACAGGAGATCCTACGAGCAGTACTTC.

This chain uses TRBV19 with TRBJ2-5, with 9 nucleotides matching TRBD2. CDR1 and CDR2 from the germline V gene are LNHDA and SQIVND (reference sequence). CDR3 size: 15 residues. The V segment lost 6 bases and the J segment 4 bases; nucleotides outside the gene matches: 9. The chain's CDR3 is CASSDTGTSIETQYF. DNA of the CDR3: TGTGCCAGTAGCGATACCGGGACTAGCATAGAGACCCAGTACTTC.

This rearrangement joins TRBV28 to TRBJ2-2, with a tentative D call TRBD1 (6 bases). V shed 5 bases and J shed 7 bases, with 17 bases lying between them. Germline values: CDR1 MDHEN, CDR2 SYDVKM. The length of the CDR3 is 15 residues. The DNA for the CDR3 is TGTGCCAGCAGTGATCGCACAGGGATAAACGGGGAGCTGTTTTTT. It codes for CASSDRTGINGELFF.